This T cell receptor beta chain was identified in a study of cytomegalovirus exposure and HLA in healthy donors. Study observations and caveats: Three of the chains that were CMV-associated were confirmed in vitro to be specific for CMV antigens. HLA allele associations emerged for roughly 17,000 TCR beta sequences in a later analysis, at 0.05 false discovery rate. Altogether, about 160 TCR beta chains were recorded as cytomegalovirus-associated.

This cohort consisted of healthy bone marrow donors. In the PCR, 60 Vbeta and 13 Jbeta primers were used. Assay used: immunoSEQ multiplex PCR; TCRdb lists only in-frame clones, some missing. The repertoire has some 150,000 clones, approximately 8.9% of them found once; the top ten carry roughly 6.4%. The CDR3 extends over 14 amino acids. On this clone: Antigen: not known.

This TCR came from a woman in her forties in good health and CMV-seropositive. The chain uses TRBV21-1 and TRBJ1-1. TRBV21-1 is given as a pseudogene. Sequencing was done on a sample of PBMCs. CDR3 nucleotide sequence: TGTGCCAGCAGCTCCTTTTCCCGGAACACTGAAGCTTTCTTT. Translating gives CASSSFSRNTEAFF.